Detailed here is one T cell receptor (beta chain). Assay used: immunoSEQ multiplex PCR; TCRdb lists only in-frame clones, some missing. The repertoire holds around 230,000 clones, with 75% to 85% as singletons. This entry belongs to a study of blood T cell repertoires in COVID-19. The overall study: Specimens from acute and convalescent COVID-19 originated in the United States, Italy and Spain.

The CDR3 has 14 residues. Germline V gene data show CDR1 as GTSNPN and CDR2 as SVGIG (reference sequence). V lost 1 base to trimming and J lost 3 bases, with 12 bases between them. J is TRBJ2-5 and V is TRBV30; D call uncertain. The TCR originated in a man in his forties who had recovered from COVID-19. Sequencing was done on a sample of PBMCs or T cells enriched from blood (not recorded which). The CDR3, as DNA: TGTGCCTGGAGTGATGACTGGATCAAAGAGACCCAGTACTTC. This codes for CAWSDDWIKETQYF.